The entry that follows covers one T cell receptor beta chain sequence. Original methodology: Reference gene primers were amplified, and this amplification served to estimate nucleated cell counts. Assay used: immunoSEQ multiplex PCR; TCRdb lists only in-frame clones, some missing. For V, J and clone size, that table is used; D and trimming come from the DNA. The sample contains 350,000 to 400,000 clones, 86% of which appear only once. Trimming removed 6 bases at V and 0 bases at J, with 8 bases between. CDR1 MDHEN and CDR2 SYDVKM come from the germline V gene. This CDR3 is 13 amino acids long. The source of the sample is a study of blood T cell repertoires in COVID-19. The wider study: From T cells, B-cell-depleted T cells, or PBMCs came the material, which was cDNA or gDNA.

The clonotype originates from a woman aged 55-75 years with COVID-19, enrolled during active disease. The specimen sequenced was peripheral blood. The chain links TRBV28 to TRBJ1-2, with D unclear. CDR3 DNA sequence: TGTGCCAGCAGACCGTTAGCTAACTATGGCTACACCTTC. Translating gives CASRPLANYGYTF.